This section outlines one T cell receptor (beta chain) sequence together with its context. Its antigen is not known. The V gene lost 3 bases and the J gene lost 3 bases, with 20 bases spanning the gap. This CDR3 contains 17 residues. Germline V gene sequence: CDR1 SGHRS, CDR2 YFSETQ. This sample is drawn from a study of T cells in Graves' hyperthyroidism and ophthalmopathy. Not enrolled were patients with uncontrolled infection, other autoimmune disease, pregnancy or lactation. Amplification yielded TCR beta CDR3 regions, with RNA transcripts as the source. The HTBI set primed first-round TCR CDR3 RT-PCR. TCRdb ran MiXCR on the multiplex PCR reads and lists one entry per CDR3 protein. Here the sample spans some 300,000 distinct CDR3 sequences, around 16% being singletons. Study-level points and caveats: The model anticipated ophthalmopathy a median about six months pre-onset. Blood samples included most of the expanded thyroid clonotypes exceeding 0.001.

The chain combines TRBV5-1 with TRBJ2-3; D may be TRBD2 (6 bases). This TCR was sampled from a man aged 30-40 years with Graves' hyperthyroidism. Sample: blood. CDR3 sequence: CASSSTTGGFGTDTQYF. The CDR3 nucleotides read TGCGCCAGCAGCTCCACCACCGGGGGATTCGGGACAGATACGCAGTATTTT.